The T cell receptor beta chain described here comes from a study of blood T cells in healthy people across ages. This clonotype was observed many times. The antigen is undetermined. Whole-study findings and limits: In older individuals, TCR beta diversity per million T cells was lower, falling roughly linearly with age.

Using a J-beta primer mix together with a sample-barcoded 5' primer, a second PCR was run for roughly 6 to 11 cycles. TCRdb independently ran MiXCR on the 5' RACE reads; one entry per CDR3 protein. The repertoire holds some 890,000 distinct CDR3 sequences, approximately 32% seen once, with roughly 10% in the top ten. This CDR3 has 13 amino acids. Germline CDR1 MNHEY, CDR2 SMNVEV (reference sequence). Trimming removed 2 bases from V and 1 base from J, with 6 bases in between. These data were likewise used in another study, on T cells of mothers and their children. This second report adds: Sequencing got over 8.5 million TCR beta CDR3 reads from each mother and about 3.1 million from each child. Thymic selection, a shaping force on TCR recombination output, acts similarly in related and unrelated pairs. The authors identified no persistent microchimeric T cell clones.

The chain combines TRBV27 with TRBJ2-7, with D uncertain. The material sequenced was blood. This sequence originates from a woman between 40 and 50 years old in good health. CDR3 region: CASSLTYSYEQYF. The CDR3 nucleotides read TGTGCCAGCAGTTTAACCTATTCCTACGAGCAGTACTTC.